Each of the 7 T cell receptor beta chains below was sequenced from the same sample in a study of blood T cell repertoires in COVID-19. Profiling relied on immunoSEQ multiplex PCR, and the TCRdb table lists in-frame clones only, not all of them. The sample lists roughly 300,000 clones; 89% were seen once. The sample comprised peripheral blood. These TCRs come from a woman aged 25 to 45 with COVID-19, enrolled during active disease.

The rearrangement links TRBV7-6 to TRBJ2-7, with D possibly TRBD2 on 5 matching bases. The CDR3 totals 13 residues. V shed 1 base and J shed 3 bases, with 7 bases lying between them. CDR1 SGHVS and CDR2 FNYEAQ come from the germline V gene. The CDR3 DNA is TGTGCCAGCAGCTTAGGAGGGAACTACGAGCAGTACGTC. It translates to CASSLGGNYEQYV.

This chain joins TRBV15 and TRBJ2-5; 11 positions match TRBD1. Trimming cost V 5 bases and J 4 bases; bases outside gene matches: 6. Germline V gene sequence: CDR1 LNHNV, CDR2 YYDKDF (reference sequence). The CDR3 runs 15 residues. CDR3 region: CATSQGQGARETQYF. As DNA, the CDR3 is TGTGCCACCAGCCAAGGACAGGGGGCTAGAGAGACCCAGTACTTC.

The chain carries TRBV6-5 and TRBJ1-2, with D possibly being TRBD1 (5 bases). Germline loops: CDR1 MNHEY, CDR2 SVGAGI. V shed 10 bases and J shed 1 base, with 19 bases lying between them. CDR3 length: 15 amino acids. The CDR3 region is CATHRPGELNYGYTF. The CDR3 DNA sequence: TGTGCCACCCACCGCCCGGGGGAACTTAACTATGGCTACACCTTC.

This clone was found once. The chain uses TRBV6-5 and TRBJ1-2; 9 bases map to TRBD1. Per the germline V gene, CDR1 is MNHEY and CDR2 is SVGAGI. V trimming: 2 bases; J trimming: 4 bases; junction bases outside the gene matches: 5. CDR3 length: 15 amino acids. CDR3 residues: CASSYGGTGSYGYTF. The DNA of the CDR3 is TGTGCCAGCAGTTACGGGGGGACAGGGAGCTATGGCTACACCTTC.

This clone came up once. J is TRBJ1-3 and V is TRBV25-1; tentatively, D is TRBD1 (6 bases). Germline V lookup: CDR1 MGHDK, CDR2 SYGVNS. Trimming shortened V by 4 bases and J by 0 bases, and 13 bases separated the two germline ends. CDR3 size: 16 residues. CDR3 nucleotide sequence: TGTGCCAGCAGTGCGAGGGGGATAAGCTCTGGAAACACCATATATTTT. It encodes CASSARGISSGNTIYF.

The chain combines TRBV29-1 with TRBJ2-7; 8 nucleotides line up with TRBD1. Germline-derived CDR1 and CDR2 are SQVTM and ANQGSEA. The J segment lost 5 bases and the V segment lost 4 bases, leaving 4 bases of the junction unmatched. CDR3 length equals 12 residues. CDR3 DNA: TGCAGCGTTGGGACAGGGTCCAACGAGCAGTACTTC. It yields the protein CSVGTGSNEQYF.

V usage is TRBV6-2 or TRBV6-3 and J usage is TRBJ1-1, with TRBD1 matching over 7 bases. Unmatched junction bases numbered 7, after V lost 5 bases and J lost 4 bases. The CDR3 covers 14 residues. The V gene's germline CDR1 is MNHEY and CDR2 SVGEGT. DNA of the CDR3: TGTGCCAGCAGTACAAGGGGGCTTGGCACTGAAGCTTTCTTT. This encodes CASSTRGLGTEAFF.